This TCR beta chain originates from a study of cytotoxic CD8 clonotypes in ibrutinib-treated CLL. About the study: Outcomes included around 25 partial and 2 complete responses; after median roughly six years, roughly 14 stayed remitted and approximately 12 progressed.

Sequenced by immunoSEQ multiplex PCR; TCRdb stores in-frame clones only, minus some. In the table there are 9,000 or so clones, 60% to 65% of which are singletons. Broader study findings: Clonality, elevated at ibrutinib response, dropped back toward baseline at progression. Public clonotypes proved infrequent, and on treatment they shrank or remained steady.

As regards this clone: What it binds is unknown.

Extraction of around 2 micrograms of genomic DNA from cryopreserved PBMCs supplied material for TCR beta libraries. This CDR3 contains 15 residues. V lost 4 bases to trimming and J lost 3 bases; unmatched junction nucleotides: 3. Germline V CDR1 and CDR2: MNHNS, SASEGT. This rearrangement joins TRBV6-1 to TRBJ2-1; TRBD1 aligns across 10 bases. Material: PBMCs, obtained before ibrutinib treatment. The sequence was obtained from a human donor with chronic lymphocytic leukemia. The CDR3 DNA follows: TGTGCCAGCAGTGGACAGGGGGCTCACTACAATGAGCAGTTCTTC. Protein: CASSGQGAHYNEQFF.